This T cell receptor (delta chain) was recovered during a study of human gamma delta and Vdelta1 T cells (dated by TCRdb to the late 2010s). In the study overall: Delta One T cells, Vd1+ gamma-delta T cells, were investigated in the study as cytotoxic effectors against acute myeloid leukemia.

The CDR3 runs 25 amino acids, cysteine and phenylalanine included. Left in the record is the CDR3 DNA by itself, 75 bases read in frame from the first base. V is pruned by 6 bases and J by 0 bases, leaving 36 bases of the junction without a gene match. The germline V gene sets CDR1 to TSWWSYY and CDR2 to QGS. The research as a whole found: Polyclonality and broad cytotoxic targeting of acute myeloid leukemia were reported for Delta One T cells.

Libraries were constructed by PCR. Sequencing was carried out with an Illumina MiSeq. In TCRdb, clones were called once more from the public reads by CATT, and rows of identical DNA were later combined. The sample yields 6,000 or so delta-chain clones; 35% to 45% were counted once. 9% of the sample lies in the top ten. Of note for this clone: What antigen it recognizes has not been identified. A much larger clone sits a single nucleotide away, making a read error possible.

The source is a human donor in good health. Rearrangement joined TRDV1 to TRDJ1, and 8 junctional nucleotides match TRDD3. The sample was Vdelta1 gamma-delta T cells from blood grown in culture (DOT cells). The cell subset or site tag for this specimen amounts to: Delta One T cells, in vitro expanded/differentiated Vd1+ gamma-delta T cells. Here is the DNA: TGTGCTCTTGGCGTTCTCTCCCCCCGGCAGGCGTCCCCCTTCTGGGGGAACTTATACACCGATAAACTCATCTTT. Protein translation: CALGVLSPRQASPFWGNLYTDKLIF.